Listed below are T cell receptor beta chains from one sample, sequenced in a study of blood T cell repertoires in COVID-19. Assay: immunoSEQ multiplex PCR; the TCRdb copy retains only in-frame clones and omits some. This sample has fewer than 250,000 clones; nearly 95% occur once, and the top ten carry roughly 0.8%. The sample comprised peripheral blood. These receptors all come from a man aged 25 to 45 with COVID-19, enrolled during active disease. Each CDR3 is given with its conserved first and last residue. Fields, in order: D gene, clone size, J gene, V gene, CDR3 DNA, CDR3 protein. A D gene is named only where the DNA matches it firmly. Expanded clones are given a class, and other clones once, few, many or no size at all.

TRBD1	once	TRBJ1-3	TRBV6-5	TGTGCCAGCAGTAAGGACAGGTTCTCTGGAAACACCATATATTTT	CASSKDRFSGNTIYF
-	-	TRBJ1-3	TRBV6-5	TGTGCCAGCAGTTCGGGGGTAGGAAACACCATATATTTT	CASSSGVGNTIYF
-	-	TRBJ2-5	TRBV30	TGTGCCTGGAGTGCTGGGTTAGCGGCCCAAGAGACCCAGTACTTC	CAWSAGLAAQETQYF
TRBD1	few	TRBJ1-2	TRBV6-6	TGTGCCAGCAGTCGGGGCTCGGGACAGGGGTTTGGCTACACCTTC	CASSRGSGQGFGYTF
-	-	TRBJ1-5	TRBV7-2	TGTGCCAGCACCCAAAGCAATCAGCCCCAGCATTTT	CASTQSNQPQHF
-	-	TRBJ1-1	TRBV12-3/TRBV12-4	TGTGCCAGCAGCCGACGAGGGGGCACTGAAGCTTTCTTT	CASSRRGGTEAFF
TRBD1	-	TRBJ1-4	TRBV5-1	TGCGCCAGCAGCTCCCCCGGGACAGCTAATGAAAAACTGTTTTTT	CASSSPGTANEKLFF
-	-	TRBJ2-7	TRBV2	TGTGCCAGCAGTGAAGGGCAGGGGCAAAGGGAGCAGTACTTC	CASSEGQGQREQYF
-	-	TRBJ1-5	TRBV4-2	TGTGCCAGCAGCCAAGGAGATGGGCAGGGGAATCAGCCCCAGCATTTT	CASSQGDGQGNQPQHF
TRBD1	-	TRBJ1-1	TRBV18	TGTGCCAGCTCACCGACAGGGAGAATCACTGAAGCTTTCTTT	CASSPTGRITEAFF
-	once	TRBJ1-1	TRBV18	TGTGCCAGCTCACCCGACAGGTGGGTGAACACTGAAGCTTTCTTT	CASSPDRWVNTEAFF
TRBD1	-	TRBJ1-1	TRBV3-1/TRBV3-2	TGTGCCAGCAGCCCCATTTGGACAGGGGAGAACACTGAAGCTTTCTTT	CASSPIWTGENTEAFF
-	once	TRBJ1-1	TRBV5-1	TGCGCCAGCAGCTTCCCCCCCGAGCCGAAAGCTTTCTTT	CASSFPPEPKAFF
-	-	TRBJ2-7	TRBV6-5	TGTGCCAGCACCGCGTCCTACGAGCAGTACTTC	CASTASYEQYF
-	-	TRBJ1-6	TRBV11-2	TGTGCCAGCAGCTTCTCGACAGGAAATTCACCCCTCCACTTT	CASSFSTGNSPLHF